This paragraph reports one T cell receptor (beta chain). Antigen: not known. Vbeta (60) and Jbeta (13) primers were used in the PCR. Only in-frame clones appear in the TCRdb table, and some are missing; sequencing was by immunoSEQ multiplex PCR. The sample records hundreds of thousands of clones, over 60% being singletons. Germline CDR1 SGHNT, CDR2 YYREEE (reference sequence). CDR3 size: 14 residues. Trimming cost V 2 bases and J 2 bases; bases outside gene matches: 2. This sample stems from a study of cytomegalovirus exposure and HLA in healthy donors. Study background: When 350 to 500 donors were genotyped, 81% of them were found to fall in the Caucasian-associated ancestry cluster. Findings of the study overall: Indistinguishable V segments such as TRBV6-2 and TRBV6-3 were excluded.

Sample: PBMCs. The clonotype originates from a man aged 18 to 30 in good health and CMV-seronegative. The V gene is TRBV5-4, the J gene TRBJ2-5, with 8 nucleotides matching TRBD2. CDR3 amino acids: CASSLAGVQETQYF. The CDR3 DNA reads TGTGCCAGCAGCTTAGCGGGAGTGCAAGAGACCCAGTACTTC.